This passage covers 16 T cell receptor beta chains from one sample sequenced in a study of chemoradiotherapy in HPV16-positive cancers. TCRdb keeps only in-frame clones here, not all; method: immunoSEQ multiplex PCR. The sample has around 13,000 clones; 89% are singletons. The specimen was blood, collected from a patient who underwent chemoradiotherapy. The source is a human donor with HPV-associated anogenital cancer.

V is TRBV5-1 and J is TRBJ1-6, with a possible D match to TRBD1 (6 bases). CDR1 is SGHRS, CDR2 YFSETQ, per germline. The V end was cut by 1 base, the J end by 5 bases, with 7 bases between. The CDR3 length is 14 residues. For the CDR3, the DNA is TGCGCCAGCAGCTTGTCAGGGGATAATTCACCCCTCCACTTT. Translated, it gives CASSLSGDNSPLHF. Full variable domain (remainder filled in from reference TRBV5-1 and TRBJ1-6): KAGVTQTPRYLIKTRGQQVTLSCSPISGHRSVSWYQQTPGQGLQFLFEYFSETQRNKGNFPGRFSGRQFSNSRSEMNVSTLELGDSALYLCASSLSGDNSPLHFGNGTRLTVT.

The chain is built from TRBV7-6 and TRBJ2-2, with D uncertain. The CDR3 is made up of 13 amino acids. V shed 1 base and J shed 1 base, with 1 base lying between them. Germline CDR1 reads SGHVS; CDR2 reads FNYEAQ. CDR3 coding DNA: TGTGCCAGCAGCTTAGGGAACACCGGGGAGCTGTTTTTT. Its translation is CASSLGNTGELFF.

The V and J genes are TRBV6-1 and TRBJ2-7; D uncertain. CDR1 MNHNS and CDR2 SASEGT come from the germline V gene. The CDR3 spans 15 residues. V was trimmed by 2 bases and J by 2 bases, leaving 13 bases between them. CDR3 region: CASSESDGSTYEQYF. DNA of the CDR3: TGTGCCAGCAGTGAATCGGACGGATCAACCTACGAGCAGTACTTC.

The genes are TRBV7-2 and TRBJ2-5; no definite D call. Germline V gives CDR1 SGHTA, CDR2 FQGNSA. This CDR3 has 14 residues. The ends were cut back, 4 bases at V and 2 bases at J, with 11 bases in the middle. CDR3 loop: CASSSQGFQETQYF. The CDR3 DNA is TGTGCCAGCAGCTCACAAGGGTTTCAAGAGACCCAGTACTTC.

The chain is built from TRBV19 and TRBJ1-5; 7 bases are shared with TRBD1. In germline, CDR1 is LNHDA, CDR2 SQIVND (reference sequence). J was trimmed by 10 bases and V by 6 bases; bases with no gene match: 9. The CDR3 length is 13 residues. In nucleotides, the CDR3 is TGTGCCAGTAGCAGCGACAGGGACTCTCCCCAGCATTTT. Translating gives CASSSDRDSPQHF. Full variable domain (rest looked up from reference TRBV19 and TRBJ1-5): DGGITQSPKYLFRKEGQNVTLSCEQNLNHDAMYWYRQDPGQGLRLIYYSQIVNDFQKGDIAEGYSVSREKKESFPLTVTSAQKNPTAFYLCASSSDRDSPQHFGDGTRLSIL.

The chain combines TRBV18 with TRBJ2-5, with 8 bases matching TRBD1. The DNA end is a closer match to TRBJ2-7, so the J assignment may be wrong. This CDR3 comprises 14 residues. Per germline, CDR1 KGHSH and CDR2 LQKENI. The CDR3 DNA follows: TGTGCCAGCTCGCCAGGGACAGGCTTAAGCGAGCAGTACTTC. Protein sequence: CASSPGTGLSEQYF.

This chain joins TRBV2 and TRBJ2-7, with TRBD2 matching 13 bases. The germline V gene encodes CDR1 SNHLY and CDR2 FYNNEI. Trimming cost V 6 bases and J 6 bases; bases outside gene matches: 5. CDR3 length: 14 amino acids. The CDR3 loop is CASRELAGGPEQYF. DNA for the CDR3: TGTGCCAGCAGGGAACTAGCGGGGGGGCCCGAGCAGTACTTC.

The chain's CDR3 is CASSLVGRGGETQYF. DNA of the CDR3: TGTGCCAGCAGCTTAGTGGGCAGGGGGGGAGAGACCCAGTACTTC. The chain joins TRBV7-6 to TRBJ2-5; tentatively, D is TRBD1 or TRBD2 (7 bases each). Trimming stripped 1 base from V and 4 bases from J, with 13 bases between. CDR3 length: 15 residues. Germline lookup yields CDR1 SGHVS and CDR2 FNYEAQ.

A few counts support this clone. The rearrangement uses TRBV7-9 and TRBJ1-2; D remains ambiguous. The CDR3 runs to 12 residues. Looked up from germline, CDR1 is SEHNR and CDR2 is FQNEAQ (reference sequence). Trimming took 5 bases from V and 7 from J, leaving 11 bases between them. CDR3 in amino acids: CASSPGGAGYTF. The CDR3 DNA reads TGTGCCAGCAGCCCGGGTGGAGCTGGCTACACCTTC.

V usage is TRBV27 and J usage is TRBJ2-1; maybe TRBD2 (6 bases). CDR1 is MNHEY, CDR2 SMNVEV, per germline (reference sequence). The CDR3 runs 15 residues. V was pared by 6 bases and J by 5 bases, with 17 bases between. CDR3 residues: CASSPLAWGDNEQFF. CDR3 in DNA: TGTGCCAGCAGCCCACTCGCGTGGGGGGACAATGAGCAGTTCTTC.

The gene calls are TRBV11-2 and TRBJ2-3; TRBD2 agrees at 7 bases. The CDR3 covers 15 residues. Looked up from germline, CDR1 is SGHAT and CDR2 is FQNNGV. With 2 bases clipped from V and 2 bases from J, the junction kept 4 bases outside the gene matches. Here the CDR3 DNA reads TGTGCCAGCAGCTTAAGGCTAGCGGCCACAGATACGCAGTATTTT. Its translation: CASSLRLAATDTQYF.

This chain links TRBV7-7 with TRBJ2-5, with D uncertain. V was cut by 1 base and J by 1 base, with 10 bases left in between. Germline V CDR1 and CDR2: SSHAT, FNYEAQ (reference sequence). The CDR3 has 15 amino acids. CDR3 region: CASSLGGKGQETQYF. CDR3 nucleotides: TGTGCCAGCAGCTTAGGCGGCAAGGGCCAAGAGACCCAGTACTTC.

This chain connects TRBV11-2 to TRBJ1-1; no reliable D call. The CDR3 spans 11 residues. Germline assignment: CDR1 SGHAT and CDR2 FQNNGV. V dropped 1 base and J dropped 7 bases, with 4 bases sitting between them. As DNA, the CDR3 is TGTGCCAGCAGCTTAGCGCTTGAAGCTTTCTTT. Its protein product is CASSLALEAFF.

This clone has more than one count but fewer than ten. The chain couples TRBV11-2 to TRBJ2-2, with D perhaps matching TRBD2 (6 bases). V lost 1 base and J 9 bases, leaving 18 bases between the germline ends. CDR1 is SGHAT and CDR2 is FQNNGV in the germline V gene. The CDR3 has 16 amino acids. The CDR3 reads CASSLVPNGGTRELFF. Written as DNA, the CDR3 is TGTGCCAGCAGCTTAGTACCTAATGGCGGGACGAGGGAGCTGTTTTTT.

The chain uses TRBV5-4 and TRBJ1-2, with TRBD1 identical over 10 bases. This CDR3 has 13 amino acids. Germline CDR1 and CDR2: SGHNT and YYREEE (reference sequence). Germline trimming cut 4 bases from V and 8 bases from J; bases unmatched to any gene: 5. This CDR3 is CASSPGTGVGYTF. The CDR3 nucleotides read TGTGCCAGCAGCCCCGGGACAGGGGTAGGCTACACCTTC.

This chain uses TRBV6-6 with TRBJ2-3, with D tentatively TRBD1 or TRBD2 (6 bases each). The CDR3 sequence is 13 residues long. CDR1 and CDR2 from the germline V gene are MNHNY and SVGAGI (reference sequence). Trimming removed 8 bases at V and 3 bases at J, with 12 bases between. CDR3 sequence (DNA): TGTGCCAGCGCAAAGGGGGGAACAGATACGCAGTATTTT. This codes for CASAKGGTDTQYF.